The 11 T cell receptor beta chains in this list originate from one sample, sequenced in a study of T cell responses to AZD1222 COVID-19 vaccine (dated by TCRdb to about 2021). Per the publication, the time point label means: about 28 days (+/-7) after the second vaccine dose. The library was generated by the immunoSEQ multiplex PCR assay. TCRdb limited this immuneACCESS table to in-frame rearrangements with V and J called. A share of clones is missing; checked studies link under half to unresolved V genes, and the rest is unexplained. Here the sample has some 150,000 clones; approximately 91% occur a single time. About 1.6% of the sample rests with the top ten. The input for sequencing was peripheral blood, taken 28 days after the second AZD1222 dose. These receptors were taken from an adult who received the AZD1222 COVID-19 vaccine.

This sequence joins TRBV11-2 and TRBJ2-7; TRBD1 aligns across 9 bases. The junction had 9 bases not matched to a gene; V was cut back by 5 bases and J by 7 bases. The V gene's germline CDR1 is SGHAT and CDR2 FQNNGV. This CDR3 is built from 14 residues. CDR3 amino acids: CASSPGTGTKEQYF. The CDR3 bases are TGTGCCAGCAGCCCCGGGACAGGGACGAAAGAGCAGTACTTC.

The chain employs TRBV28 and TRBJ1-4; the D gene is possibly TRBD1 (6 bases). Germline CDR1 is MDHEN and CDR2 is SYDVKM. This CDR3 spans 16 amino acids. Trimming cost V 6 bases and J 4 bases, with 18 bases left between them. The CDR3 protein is CASSGTLRGDNEKLFF. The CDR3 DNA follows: TGTGCCAGCAGCGGAACTCTCAGGGGTGATAATGAAAAACTGTTTTTT.

CDR3 sequence: CASRHGQGVMTEAFF. The CDR3 nucleotides are TGTGCCAGCAGACACGGACAGGGGGTAATGACTGAAGCTTTCTTT. This chain uses TRBV5-4 with TRBJ1-1; 10 nucleotides agree with TRBD1. The germline V gene has CDR1 SGHNT and CDR2 YYREEE (reference sequence). J gave up 5 bases and V 5 bases, and 9 bases lay outside the gene matches. This CDR3 has 15 residues.

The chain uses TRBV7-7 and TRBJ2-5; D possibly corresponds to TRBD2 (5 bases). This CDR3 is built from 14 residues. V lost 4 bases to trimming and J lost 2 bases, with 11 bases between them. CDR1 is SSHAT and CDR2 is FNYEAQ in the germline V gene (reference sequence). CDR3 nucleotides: TGTGCCAGCAGCTCCACGGACTTTCAAGAGACCCAGTACTTC. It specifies CASSSTDFQETQYF.

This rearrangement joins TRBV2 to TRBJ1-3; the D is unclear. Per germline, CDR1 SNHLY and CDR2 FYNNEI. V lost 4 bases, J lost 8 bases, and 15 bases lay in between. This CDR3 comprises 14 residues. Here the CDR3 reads CASSAGPIGDTIYF. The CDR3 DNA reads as TGTGCCAGCAGTGCAGGCCCCATAGGAGACACCATATATTTT.

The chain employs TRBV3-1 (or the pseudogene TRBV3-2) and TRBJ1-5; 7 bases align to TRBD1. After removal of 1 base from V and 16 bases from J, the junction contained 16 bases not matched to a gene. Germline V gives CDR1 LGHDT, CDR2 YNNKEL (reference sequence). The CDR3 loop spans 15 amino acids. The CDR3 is CASSQAFGSQGDLHF. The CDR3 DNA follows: TGTGCCAGCAGCCAAGCATTCGGGTCGCAGGGGGACCTCCATTTT.

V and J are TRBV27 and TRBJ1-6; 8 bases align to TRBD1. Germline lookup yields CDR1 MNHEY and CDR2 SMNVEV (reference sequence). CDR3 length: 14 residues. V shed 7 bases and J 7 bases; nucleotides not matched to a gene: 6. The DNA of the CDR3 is TGTGCCAGCACTGGGGGACAGGCAAATTCACCCCTCCACTTT. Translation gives CASTGGQANSPLHF.

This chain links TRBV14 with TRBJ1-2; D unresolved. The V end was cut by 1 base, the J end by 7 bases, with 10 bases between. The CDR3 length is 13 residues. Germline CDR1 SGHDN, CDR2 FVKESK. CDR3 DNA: TGTGCCAGCAGCCAAGCATTGGGTGCTGGCTACACCTTC. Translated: CASSQALGAGYTF.

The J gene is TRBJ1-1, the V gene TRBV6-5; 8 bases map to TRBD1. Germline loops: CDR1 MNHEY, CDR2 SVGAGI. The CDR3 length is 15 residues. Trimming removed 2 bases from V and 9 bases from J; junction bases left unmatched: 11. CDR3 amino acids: CASSYLSGGGMQAFF. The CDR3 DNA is TGTGCCAGCAGTTACCTTTCAGGGGGCGGAATGCAAGCTTTCTTT.

CDR3 nucleotide sequence: TGTGCCAGCAGTTACTCAAGGGCGGGGAGAGGGAACACCATATATTTT. This codes for CASSYSRAGRGNTIYF. The chain links TRBV6-6 to TRBJ1-3; D remains unclear. CDR3 length equals 16 residues. The germline gives CDR1 MNHNY, CDR2 SVGAGI (reference sequence). Trimming stripped 0 bases from V and 7 bases from J, with 16 bases between.

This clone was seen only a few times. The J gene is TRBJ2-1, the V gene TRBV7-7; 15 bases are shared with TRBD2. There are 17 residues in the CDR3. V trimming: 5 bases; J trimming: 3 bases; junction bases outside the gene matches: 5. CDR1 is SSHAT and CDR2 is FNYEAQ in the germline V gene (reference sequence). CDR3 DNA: TGTGCCAGCAGCCCGGGACTAGCGGGGGGTATCTACAATGAGCAGTTCTTC. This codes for CASSPGLAGGIYNEQFF.